This T cell receptor beta chain stems from a study of beta chain features in type 1 diabetes. Germline V gene data show CDR1 as LNHNV and CDR2 as YYDKDF (reference sequence). V lost 3 bases, J lost 0 bases, and 8 bases lay in between. The CDR3 has 15 amino acids. Reverse transcription of all isolated RNA meant that expressed TCRB transcripts were sequenced. Sequencing was performed with immunoSEQ multiplex PCR; in TCRdb, only in-frame clones are kept and a portion is missing. Found here are just under 150,000 clones, about 10% of them singletons; the top ten hold 1% to 1.5%. The sequence came from a man in his late teens or twenties in good health. Sequencing was carried out using naive CD4+ T cells from blood. The chain joins TRBV15 to TRBJ2-2; D is ambiguous. The CDR3 coding sequence is TGTGCCACCAGCAGTGCAGTCTCGAACACCGGGGAGCTGTTTTTT. This sequence encodes CATSSAVSNTGELFF.